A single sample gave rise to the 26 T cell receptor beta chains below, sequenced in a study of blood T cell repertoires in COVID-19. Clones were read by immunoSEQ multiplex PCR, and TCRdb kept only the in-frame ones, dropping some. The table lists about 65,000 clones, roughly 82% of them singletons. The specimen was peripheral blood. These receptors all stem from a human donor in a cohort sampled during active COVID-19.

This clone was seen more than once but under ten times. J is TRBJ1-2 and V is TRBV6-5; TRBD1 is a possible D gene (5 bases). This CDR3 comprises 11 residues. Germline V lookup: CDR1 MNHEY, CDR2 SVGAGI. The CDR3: CGTSGLYGYTF. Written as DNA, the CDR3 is TGTGGGACATCGGGTCTCTATGGCTACACCTTC.

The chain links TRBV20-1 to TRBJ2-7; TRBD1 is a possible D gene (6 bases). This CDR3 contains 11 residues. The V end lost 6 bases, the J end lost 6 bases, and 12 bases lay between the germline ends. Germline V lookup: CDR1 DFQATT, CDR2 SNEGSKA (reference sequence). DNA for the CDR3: TGCAGTGCCACAGGGAATCGCGAGCAGTACTTC. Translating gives CSATGNREQYF.

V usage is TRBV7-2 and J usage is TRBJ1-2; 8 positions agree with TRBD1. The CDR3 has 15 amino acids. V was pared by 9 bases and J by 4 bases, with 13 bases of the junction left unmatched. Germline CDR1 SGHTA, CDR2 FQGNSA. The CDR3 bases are TGTGCCAGTCAGCTTGACGGCGGGACAGGCTATGGCTACACCTTC. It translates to CASQLDGGTGYGYTF.

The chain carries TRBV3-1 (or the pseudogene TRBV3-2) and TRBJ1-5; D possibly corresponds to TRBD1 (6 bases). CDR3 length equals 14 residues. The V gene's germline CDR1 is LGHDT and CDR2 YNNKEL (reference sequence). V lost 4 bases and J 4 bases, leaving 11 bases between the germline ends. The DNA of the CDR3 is TGTGCCAGCAGCCCATCAACAGGGAATCAGCCCCAGCATTTT. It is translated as CASSPSTGNQPQHF.

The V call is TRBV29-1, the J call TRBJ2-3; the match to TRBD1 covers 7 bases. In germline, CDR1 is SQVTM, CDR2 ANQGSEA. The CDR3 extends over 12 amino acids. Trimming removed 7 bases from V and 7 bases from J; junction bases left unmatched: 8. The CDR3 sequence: CSAGTVGNTQYF. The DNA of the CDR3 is TGCAGCGCTGGGACAGTTGGAAATACGCAGTATTTT.

For the CDR3, the DNA is TGCGCCAGCAGCCCTCGGCCAGGGGGAAACCCAAAGCATGGCTACACCTTC. It yields the protein CASSPRPGGNPKHGYTF. The chain is built from TRBV4-3 and TRBJ1-2, with 7 bases fitting TRBD1. This CDR3 is 17 amino acids long. Germline V CDR1 and CDR2: LGHNA, YSLEER. Losses at the gene ends were 4 bases for V and 6 bases for J; bases not matched to a gene: 17.

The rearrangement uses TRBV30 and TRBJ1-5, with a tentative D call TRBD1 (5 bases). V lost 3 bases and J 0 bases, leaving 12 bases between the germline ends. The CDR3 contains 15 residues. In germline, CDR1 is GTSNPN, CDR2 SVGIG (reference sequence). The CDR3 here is CAWRPGDYSNQPQHF. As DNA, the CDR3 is TGTGCCTGGAGGCCGGGGGACTATAGCAATCAGCCCCAGCATTTT.

DNA of the CDR3: TGTGCCAGCAGCCACCAATCAGGGGAGCAAAGTGGCTACACCTTC. It yields the protein CASSHQSGEQSGYTF. The rearrangement uses TRBV3-1 (or the pseudogene TRBV3-2) and TRBJ1-2, with TRBD1 as a possible D gene (6 bases). The V and J ends lost 3 bases and 7 bases respectively, with 18 bases between them. CDR3 length: 15 residues. The germline V gene has CDR1 LGHDT and CDR2 YNNKEL (reference sequence).

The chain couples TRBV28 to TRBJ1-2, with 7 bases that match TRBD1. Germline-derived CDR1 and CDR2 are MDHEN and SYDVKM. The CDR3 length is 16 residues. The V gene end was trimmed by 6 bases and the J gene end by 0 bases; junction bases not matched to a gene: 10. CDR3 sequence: CASRTGGGPANYGYTF. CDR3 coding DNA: TGTGCCAGCAGAACCGGAGGGGGCCCTGCTAACTATGGCTACACCTTC.

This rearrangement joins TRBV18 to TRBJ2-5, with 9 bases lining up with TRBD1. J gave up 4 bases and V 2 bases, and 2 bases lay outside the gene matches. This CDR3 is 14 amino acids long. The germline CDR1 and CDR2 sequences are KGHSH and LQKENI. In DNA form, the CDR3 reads TGTGCCAGCTCACCAACAGGGGGCCCAGAGACCCAGTACTTC. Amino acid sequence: CASSPTGGPETQYF.

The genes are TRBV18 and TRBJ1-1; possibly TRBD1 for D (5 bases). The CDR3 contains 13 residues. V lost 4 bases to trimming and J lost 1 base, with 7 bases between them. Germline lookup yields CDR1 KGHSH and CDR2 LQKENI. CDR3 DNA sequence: TGTGCCAGCTCACACGGGGGGAACACTGAAGCTTTCTTT. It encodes CASSHGGNTEAFF.

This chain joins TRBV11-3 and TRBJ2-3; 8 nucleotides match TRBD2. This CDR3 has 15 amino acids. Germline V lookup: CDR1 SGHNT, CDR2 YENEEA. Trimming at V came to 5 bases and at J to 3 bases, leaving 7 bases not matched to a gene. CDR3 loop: CASSRSGGGTDTQYF. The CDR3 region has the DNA TGTGCCAGCAGCCGCTCGGGCGGGGGGACAGATACGCAGTATTTT. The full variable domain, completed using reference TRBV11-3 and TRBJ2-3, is EAGVVQSPRYKIIEKKQPVAFWCNPISGHNTLYWYLQNLGQGPELLIRYENEEAVDDSQLPKDRFSAERLKGVDSTLKIQPAELGDSAVYLCASSRSGGGTDTQYFGPGTRLTVL.

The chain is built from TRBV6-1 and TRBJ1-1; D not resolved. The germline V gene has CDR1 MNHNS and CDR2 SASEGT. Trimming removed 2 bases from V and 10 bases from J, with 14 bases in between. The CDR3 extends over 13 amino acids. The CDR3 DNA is TGTGCCAGCAGTGAACAGCACAGAGACCTAGCTTTCTTT. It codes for CASSEQHRDLAFF.

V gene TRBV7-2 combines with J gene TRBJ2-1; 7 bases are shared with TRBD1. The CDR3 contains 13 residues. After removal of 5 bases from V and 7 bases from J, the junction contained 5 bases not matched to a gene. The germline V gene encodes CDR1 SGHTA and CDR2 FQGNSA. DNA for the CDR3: TGTGCCAGCAGCGTAGTCAGGGGGAATGAGCAGTTCTTC. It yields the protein CASSVVRGNEQFF.

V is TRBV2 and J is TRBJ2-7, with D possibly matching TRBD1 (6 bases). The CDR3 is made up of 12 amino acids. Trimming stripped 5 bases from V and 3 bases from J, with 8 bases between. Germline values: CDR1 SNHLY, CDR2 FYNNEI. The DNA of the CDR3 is TGTGCCAGCAGTACAGGGATCTACGAGCAGTACTTC. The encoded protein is CASSTGIYEQYF.

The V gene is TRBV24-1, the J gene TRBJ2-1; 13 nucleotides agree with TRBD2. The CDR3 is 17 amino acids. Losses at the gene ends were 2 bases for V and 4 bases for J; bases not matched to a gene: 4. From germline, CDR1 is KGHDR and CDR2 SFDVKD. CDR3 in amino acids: CATSDSGTSGVYNEQFF. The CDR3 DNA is TGTGCCACCAGTGATTCCGGGACTAGCGGGGTTTACAATGAGCAGTTCTTC.

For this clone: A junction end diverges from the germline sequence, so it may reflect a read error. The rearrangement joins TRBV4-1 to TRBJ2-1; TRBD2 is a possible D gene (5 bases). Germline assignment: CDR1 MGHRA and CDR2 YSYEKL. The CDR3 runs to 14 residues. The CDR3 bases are TGCGCCAGCAGTCAAGATCGGGGAACCAATGAGCAGTTCTTC. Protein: CASSQDRGTNEQFF.

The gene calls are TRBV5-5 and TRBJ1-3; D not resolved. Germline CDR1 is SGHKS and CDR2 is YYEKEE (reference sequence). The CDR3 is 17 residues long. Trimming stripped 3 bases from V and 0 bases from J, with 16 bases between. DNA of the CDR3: TGTGCCAGCAGCTGGGAGTTTACCGAGCTCTCTGGAAACACCATATATTTT. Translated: CASSWEFTELSGNTIYF. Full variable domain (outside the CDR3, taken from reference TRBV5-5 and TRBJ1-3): DAGVTQSPTHLIKTRGQQVTLRCSPISGHKSVSWYQQVLGQGPQFIFQYYEKEERGRGNFPDRFSARQFPNYSSELNVNALLLGDSALYLCASSWEFTELSGNTIYFGEGSWLTVV.

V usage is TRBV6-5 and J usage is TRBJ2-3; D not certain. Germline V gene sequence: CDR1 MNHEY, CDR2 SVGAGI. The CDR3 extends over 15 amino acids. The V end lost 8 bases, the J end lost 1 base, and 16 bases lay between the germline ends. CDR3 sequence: CASAPGWARTDTQYF. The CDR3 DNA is TGTGCCAGCGCCCCCGGATGGGCTCGCACAGATACGCAGTATTTT.

CDR3 in amino acids: CASLPGGGVSYGYTF. In nucleotides, the CDR3 is TGTGCCAGCCTCCCCGGGGGGGGCGTTAGTTATGGCTACACCTTC. The V call is TRBV6-6, the J call TRBJ1-2, with D perhaps TRBD1 (6 bases). Germline V CDR1 and CDR2: MNHNY, SVGAGI (reference sequence). V lost 8 bases to trimming and J lost 5 bases, with 21 bases between them. This CDR3 is 15 amino acids long.

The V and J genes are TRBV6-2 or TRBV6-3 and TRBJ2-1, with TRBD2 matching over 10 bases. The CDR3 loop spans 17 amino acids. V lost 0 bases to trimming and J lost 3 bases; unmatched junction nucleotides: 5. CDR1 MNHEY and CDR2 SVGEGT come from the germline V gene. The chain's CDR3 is CASSYSPSGGLYNEQFF. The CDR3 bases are TGTGCCAGCAGTTACTCGCCTAGCGGGGGCCTCTACAATGAGCAGTTCTTC.

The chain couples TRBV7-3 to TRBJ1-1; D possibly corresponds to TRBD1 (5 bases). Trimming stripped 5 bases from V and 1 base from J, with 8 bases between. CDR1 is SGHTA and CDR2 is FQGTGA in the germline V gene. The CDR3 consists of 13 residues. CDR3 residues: CASSQQANTEAFF. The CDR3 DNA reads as TGTGCCAGCAGCCAACAGGCGAACACTGAAGCTTTCTTT.

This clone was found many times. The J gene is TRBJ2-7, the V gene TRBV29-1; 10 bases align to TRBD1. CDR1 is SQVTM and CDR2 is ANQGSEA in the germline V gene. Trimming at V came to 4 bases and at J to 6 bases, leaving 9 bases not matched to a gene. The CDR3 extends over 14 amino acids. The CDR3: CSVGRDRGRGEQYF. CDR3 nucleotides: TGCAGCGTTGGTCGGGACAGGGGTCGAGGCGAGCAGTACTTC.

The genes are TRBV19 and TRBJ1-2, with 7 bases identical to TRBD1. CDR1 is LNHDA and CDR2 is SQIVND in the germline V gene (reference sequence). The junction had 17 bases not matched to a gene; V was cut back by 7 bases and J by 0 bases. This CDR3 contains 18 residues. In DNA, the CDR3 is TGTGCCAGTATTTCTCCCAGGGGGACTCCCCAATCTAACTATGGCTACACCTTC. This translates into CASISPRGTPQSNYGYTF.

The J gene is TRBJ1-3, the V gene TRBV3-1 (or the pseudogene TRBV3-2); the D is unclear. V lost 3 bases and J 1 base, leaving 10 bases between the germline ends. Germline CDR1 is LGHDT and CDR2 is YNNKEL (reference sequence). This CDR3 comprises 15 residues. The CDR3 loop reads CASSHEAVSGNTIYF. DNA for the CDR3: TGTGCCAGCAGCCACGAGGCGGTATCTGGAAACACCATATATTTT.

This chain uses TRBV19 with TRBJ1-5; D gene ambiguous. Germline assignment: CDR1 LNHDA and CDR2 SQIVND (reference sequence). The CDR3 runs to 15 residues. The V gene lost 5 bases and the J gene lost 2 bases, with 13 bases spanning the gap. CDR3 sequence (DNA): TGTGCCAGTAGTTTACGTACAAGTGGCAATCAGCCCCAGCATTTT. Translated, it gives CASSLRTSGNQPQHF.